This TCR beta chain was obtained from a study of cytomegalovirus exposure and HLA in healthy donors. This table comes from immunoSEQ multiplex PCR, and its TCRdb copy is limited to in-frame clones, with some not included. In the table there are 60,000 to 65,000 clones, almost 97% of which are singletons. The V gene lost 2 bases and the J gene lost 1 base, with 12 bases spanning the gap. The CDR3 runs 16 residues. Germline-derived CDR1 and CDR2 are SGHRS and YFSETQ. This sequence was found in a woman under 30 in good health and CMV-seronegative. The sample was PBMCs. The chain recombines TRBV5-1 with TRBJ2-2; a possible D gene is TRBD1 (5 bases). The CDR3 nucleotides are TGCGCCAGCAGCTTTTTGGGAAGGGGGAACACCGGGGAGCTGTTTTTT. Translation gives CASSFLGRGNTGELFF.